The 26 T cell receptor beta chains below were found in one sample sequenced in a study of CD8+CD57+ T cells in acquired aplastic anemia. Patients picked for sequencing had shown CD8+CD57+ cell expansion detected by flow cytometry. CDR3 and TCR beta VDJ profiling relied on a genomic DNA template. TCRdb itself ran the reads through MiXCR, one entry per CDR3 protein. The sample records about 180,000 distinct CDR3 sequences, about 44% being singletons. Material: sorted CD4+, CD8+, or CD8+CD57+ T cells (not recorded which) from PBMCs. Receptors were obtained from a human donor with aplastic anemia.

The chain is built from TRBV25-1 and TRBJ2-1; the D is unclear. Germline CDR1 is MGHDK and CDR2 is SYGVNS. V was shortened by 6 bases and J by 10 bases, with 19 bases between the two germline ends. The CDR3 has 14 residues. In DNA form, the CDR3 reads TGTGCCAGCAGCCCGAGAGCCTTACAAGGGGAGCAGTTCTTC. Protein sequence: CASSPRALQGEQFF.

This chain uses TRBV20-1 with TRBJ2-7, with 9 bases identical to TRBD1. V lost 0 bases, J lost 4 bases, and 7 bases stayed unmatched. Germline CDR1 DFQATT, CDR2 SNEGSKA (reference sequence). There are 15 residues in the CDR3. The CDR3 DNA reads TGCAGTGCTAGAGATGCCCGGGGACAGGGTTACGAGCAGTACTTC. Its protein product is CSARDARGQGYEQYF.

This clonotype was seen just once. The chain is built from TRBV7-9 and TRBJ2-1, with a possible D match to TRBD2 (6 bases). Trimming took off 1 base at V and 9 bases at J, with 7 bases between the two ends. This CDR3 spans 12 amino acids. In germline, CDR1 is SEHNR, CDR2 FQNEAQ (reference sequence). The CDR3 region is CASSLDGGEQFF. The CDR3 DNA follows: TGTGCCAGCAGCTTAGACGGGGGTGAGCAGTTCTTC.

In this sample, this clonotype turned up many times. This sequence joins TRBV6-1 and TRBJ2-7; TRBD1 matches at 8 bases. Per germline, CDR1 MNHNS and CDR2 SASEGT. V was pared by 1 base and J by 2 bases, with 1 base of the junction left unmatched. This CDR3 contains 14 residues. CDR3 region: CASSEGTGTYEQYF. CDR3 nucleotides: TGTGCCAGCAGTGAAGGGACAGGGACCTACGAGCAGTACTTC.

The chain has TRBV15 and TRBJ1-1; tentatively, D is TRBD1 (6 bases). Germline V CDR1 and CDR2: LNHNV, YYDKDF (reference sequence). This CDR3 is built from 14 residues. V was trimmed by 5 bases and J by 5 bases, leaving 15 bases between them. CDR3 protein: CATSPGTSGTEAFF. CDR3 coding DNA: TGTGCCACCAGCCCCGGGACATCGGGGACTGAAGCTTTCTTT. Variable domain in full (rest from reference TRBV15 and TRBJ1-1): DAMVIQNPRYQVTQFGKPVTLSCSQTLNHNVMYWYQQKSSQAPKLLFHYYDKDFNNEADTPDNFQSRRPNTSFCFLDIRSPGLGDTAMYLCATSPGTSGTEAFFGQGTRLTVV.

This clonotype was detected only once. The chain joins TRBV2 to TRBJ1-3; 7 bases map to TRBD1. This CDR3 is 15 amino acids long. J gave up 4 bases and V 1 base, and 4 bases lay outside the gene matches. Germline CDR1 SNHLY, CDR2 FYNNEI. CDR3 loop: CASSEGTGVGNTIYF. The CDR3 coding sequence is TGTGCCAGCAGTGAAGGAACAGGGGTCGGAAACACCATATATTTT.

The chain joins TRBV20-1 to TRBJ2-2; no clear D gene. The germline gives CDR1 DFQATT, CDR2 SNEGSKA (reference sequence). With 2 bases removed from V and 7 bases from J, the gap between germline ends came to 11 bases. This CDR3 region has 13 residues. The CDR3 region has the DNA TGCAGTGCTAGATCCCCCCGGTACGGGGAGCTGTTTTTT. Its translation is CSARSPRYGELFF.

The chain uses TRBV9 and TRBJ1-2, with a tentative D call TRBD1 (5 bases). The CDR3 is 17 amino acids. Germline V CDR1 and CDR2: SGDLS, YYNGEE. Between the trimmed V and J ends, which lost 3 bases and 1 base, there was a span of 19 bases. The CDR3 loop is CASSGYGTPLLNYGYTF. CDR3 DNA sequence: TGTGCCAGCAGCGGATACGGGACTCCCCTTCTTAACTATGGCTACACCTTC.

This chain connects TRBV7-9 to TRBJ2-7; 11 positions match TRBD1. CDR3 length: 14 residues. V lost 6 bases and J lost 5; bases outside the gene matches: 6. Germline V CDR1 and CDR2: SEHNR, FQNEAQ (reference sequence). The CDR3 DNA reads TGTGCCAGCAGTCCGGACAGGGGGCCCCACGAGCAGTACTTC. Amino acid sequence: CASSPDRGPHEQYF. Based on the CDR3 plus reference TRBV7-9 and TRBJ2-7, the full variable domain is DTGVSQNPRHKITKRGQNVTFRCDPISEHNRLYWYRQTLGQGPEFLTYFQNEAQLEKSRLLSDRFSAERPKGSFSTLEIQRTEQGDSAMYLCASSPDRGPHEQYFGPGTRLTVT.

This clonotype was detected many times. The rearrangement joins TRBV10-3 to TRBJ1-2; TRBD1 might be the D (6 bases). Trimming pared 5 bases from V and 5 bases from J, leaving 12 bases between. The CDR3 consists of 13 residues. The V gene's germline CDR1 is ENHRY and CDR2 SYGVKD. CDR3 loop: CAISSDSYYGYTF. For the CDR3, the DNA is TGTGCCATCAGTTCGGACAGTTATTATGGCTACACCTTC.

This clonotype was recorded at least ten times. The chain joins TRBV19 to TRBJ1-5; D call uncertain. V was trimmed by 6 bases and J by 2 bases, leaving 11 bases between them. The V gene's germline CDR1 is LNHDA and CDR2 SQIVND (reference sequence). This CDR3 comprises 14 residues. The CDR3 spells CASRRDGGNQPQHF. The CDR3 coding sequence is TGTGCCAGTAGGAGGGATGGAGGCAATCAGCCCCAGCATTTT.

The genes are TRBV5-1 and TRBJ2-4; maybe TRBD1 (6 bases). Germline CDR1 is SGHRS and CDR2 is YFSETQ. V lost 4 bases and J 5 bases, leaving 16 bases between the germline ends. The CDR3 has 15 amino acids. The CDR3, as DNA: TGCGCCAGCAGCCCCCTGGACAGAAAAGAAAACATTCAGTACTTC. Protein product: CASSPLDRKENIQYF.

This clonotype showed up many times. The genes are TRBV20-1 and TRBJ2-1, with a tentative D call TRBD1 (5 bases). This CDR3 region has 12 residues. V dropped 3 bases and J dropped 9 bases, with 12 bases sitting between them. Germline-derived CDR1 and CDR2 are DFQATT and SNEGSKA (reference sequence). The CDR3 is CSASRGGGEQFF. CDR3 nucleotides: TGCAGTGCTAGTAGGGGTGGTGGTGAGCAGTTCTTC.

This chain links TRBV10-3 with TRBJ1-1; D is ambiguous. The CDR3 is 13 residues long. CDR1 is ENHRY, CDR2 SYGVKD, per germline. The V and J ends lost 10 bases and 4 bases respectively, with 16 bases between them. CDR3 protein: CATAAPRTTEAFF. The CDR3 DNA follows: TGTGCCACCGCTGCCCCGAGGACCACTGAAGCTTTCTTT.

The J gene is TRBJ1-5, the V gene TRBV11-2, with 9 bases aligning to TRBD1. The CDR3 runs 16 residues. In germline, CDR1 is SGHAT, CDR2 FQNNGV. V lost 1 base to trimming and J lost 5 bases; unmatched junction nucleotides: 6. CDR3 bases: TGTGCCAGCAGCTTAGTTGGGACAGGGATATATCAGCCCCAGCATTTT. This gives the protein CASSLVGTGIYQPQHF.

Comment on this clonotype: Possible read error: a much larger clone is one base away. The DNA for the CDR3 is TGCGCCAGCCAAGGGTCAGGGCGAACCGGGGAGCTGTTTTTT. This codes for CASQGSGRTGELFF. The rearrangement uses TRBV5-1 and TRBJ2-2; D is perhaps TRBD1 (5 bases). The ends were cut back, 7 bases at V and 5 bases at J, with 15 bases in the middle. Germline V lookup: CDR1 SGHRS, CDR2 YFSETQ. The CDR3 spans 14 residues.

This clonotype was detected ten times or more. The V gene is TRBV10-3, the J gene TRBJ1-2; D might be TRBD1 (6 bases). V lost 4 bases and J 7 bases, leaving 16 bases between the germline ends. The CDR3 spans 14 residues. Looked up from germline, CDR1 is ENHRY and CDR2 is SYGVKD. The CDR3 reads CAISVQGMGSGYTF. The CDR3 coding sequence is TGTGCCATCAGTGTTCAGGGGATGGGGAGTGGCTACACCTTC.

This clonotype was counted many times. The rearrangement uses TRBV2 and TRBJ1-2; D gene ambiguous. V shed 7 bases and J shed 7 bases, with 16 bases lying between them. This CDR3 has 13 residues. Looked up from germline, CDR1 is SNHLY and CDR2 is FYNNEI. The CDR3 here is CASIGAMESGYTF. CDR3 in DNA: TGTGCCAGCATAGGAGCTATGGAGAGTGGCTACACCTTC.

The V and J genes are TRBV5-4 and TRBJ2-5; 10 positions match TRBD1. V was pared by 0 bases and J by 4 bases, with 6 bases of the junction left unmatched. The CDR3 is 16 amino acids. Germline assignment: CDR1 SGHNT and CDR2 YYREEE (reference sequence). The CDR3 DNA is TGTGCCAGCAGCTTGGGGGACAGGGGTATGGGAGAGACCCAGTACTTC. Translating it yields CASSLGDRGMGETQYF.

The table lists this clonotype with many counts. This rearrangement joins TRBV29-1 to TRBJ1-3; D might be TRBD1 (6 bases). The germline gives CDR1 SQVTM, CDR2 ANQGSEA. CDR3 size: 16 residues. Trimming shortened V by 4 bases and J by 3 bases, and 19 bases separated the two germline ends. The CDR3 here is CSVVTREGGGGNTIYF. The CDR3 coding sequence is TGCAGCGTTGTTACCCGAGAAGGGGGGGGTGGAAACACCATATATTTT.

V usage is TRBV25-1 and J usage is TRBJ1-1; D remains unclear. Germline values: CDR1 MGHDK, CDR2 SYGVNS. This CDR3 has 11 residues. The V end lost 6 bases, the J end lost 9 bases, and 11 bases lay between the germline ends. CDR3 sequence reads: CASRRVGQAFF. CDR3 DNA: TGTGCCAGCAGGAGGGTAGGACAAGCTTTCTTT.

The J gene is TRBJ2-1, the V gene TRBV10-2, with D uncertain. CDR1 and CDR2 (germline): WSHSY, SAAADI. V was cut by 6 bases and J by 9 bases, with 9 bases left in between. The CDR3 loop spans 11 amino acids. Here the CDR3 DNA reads TGCGCCAGCAGGGCCTCCAGTGAGCAGTTCTTC. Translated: CASRASSEQFF.

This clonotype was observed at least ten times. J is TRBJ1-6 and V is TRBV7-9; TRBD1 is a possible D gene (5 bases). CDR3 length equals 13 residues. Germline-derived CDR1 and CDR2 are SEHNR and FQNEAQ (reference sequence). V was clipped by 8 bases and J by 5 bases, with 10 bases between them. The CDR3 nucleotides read TGTGCCAGCGGGGGTCTTGATAATTCACCCCTCCACTTT. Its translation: CASGGLDNSPLHF.

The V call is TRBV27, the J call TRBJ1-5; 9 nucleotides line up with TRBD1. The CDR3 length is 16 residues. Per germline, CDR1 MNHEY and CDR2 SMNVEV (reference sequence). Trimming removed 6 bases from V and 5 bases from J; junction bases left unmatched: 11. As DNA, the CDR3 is TGTGCCAGCAGATCTCTTGGGACAGGGAAGGATCAGCCCCAGCATTTT. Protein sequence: CASRSLGTGKDQPQHF.

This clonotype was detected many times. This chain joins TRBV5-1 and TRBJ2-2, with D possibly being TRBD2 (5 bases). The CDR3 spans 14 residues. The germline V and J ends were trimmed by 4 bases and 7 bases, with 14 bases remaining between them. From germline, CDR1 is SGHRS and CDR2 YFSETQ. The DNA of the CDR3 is TGCGCCAGCAGCCAGAACCTAGCCCTCGGGGAGCTGTTTTTT. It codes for CASSQNLALGELFF.

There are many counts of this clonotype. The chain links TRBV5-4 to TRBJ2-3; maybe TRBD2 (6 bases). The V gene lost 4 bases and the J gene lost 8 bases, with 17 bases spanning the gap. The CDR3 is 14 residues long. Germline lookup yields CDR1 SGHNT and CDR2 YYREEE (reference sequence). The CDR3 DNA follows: TGTGCCAGCAGCCCCCGGACTATGTGGGGTACGCAGTATTTT. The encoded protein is CASSPRTMWGTQYF.